This T cell receptor beta chain appears in the sequencing data of a study of response to subunit inactivated influenza vaccine. Germline-derived CDR1 and CDR2 are DFQATT and SNEGSKA (reference sequence). J gave up 3 bases and V 0 bases, and 6 bases lay outside the gene matches. This CDR3 contains 16 residues. TCRdb redid the calling of the RT-PCR reads with MiXCR, one entry per CDR3 protein. The sample has about 700,000 distinct CDR3 sequences; about 14% are singletons. The chain employs TRBV20-1 and TRBJ2-2; 8 nucleotides agree with TRBD2. The material was PBMCs from blood, obtained 14 to 15 days before vaccination. The sequence came from a man between 50 and 59 years old who received an inactivated influenza vaccine. The CDR3 protein is CSARDSGGPDTGELFF. The CDR3 DNA sequence: TGCAGTGCTAGAGATTCGGGGGGGCCGGACACCGGGGAGCTGTTTTTT.